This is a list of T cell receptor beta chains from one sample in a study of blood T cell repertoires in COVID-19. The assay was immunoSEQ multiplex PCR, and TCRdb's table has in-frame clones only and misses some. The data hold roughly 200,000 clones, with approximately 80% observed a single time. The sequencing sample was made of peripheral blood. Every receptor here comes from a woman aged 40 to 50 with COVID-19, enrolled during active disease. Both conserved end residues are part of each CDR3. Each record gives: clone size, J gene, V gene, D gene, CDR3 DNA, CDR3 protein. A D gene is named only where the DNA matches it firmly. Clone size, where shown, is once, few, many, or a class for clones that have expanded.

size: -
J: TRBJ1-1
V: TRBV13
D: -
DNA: TGTGCCAGCAGCTTAGGTTACATGAACACTGAAGCTTTCTTT
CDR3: CASSLGYMNTEAFF

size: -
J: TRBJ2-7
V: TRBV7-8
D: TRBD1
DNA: TGTGCCAGCAGCCCTTACAGGGGCTTAAGCGAGCAGTACTTC
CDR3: CASSPYRGLSEQYF

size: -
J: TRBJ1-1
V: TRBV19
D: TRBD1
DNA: TGTGCCAGTAGAGACCAAGGGACAGCAGAAGCTTTCTTT
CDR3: CASRDQGTAEAFF

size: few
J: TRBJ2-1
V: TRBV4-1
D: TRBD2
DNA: TGCGCCAGCAGCCTATACGGGACTAGCGGGACAAATGAGCAGTTCTTC
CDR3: CASSLYGTSGTNEQFF

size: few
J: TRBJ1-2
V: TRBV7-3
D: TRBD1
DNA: TGTGCCAGCAGCTTAGTCGGGACAGGGAGCTCTGGCTACACCTTC
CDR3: CASSLVGTGSSGYTF

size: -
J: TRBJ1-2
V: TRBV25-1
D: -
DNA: TGTGCCAGCAGCCGGGCAGGGTTAAATAGCTACACCTTC
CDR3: CASSRAGLNSYTF

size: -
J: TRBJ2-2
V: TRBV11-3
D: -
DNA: TGTGCCAGCAGCCCCCTAGCGAACACCGGGGAGCTGTTTTTT
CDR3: CASSPLANTGELFF

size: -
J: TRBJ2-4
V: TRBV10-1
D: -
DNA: TGCGCCAGCATACGACAGATCCTAGCCAAAAACATTCAGTACTTC
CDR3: CASIRQILAKNIQYF

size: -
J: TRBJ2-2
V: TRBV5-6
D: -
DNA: TGTGCCAGCAGCTTGGGCACCATCCGGGACACTACCGGGGAGCTGTTTTTT
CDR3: CASSLGTIRDTTGELFF

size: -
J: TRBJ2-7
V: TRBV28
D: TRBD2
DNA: TGTGCCAGCAGTTTGTTACTAGCGGGAGGGGACTACGAGCAGTACTTC
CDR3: CASSLLLAGGDYEQYF

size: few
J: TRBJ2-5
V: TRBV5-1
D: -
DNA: TGCGCCAGCAGCTTGGGTGGGGCAGGGCAAGAGACCCAGTACTTC
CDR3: CASSLGGAGQETQYF

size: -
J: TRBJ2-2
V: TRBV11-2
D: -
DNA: TGTGCCAGCAGCTTAGACAGGACGAACACCGGGGAGCTGTTTTTT
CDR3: CASSLDRTNTGELFF

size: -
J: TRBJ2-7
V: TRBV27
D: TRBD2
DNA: TGTGCCAGCAGTTTTCGTGGACTAGCCTTCGGCGAGCAGTACTTC
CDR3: CASSFRGLAFGEQYF